This T cell receptor beta chain was sequenced for a study of spatial heterogeneity in lung cancer. The CDR3 totals 15 residues. The germline gives CDR1 MNHNY, CDR2 SVGAGI (reference sequence). Trimming removed 6 bases from V and 8 bases from J, with 20 bases in between. General study results and limits: Circulating ubiquitous expanded tumor TCRs were observed more frequently at resection than at follow-up.

Time point described: sample taken at primary tumor resection. No cells were sorted before sequencing. The whole RNA sequenced was extracted from tumor, nontumor lung or frozen PBMC. Patients with untreated early-stage non-small cell lung cancer, numbering 55 to 75, were the donors. TCRdb reprocessed the 5' RACE reads with MiXCR, giving one entry per CDR3 protein. Among more than 80,000 distinct CDR3 sequences listed, about 12% were seen once. This clonotype came up a few times. The antigen is undetermined. The clonotype comes from a male donor with early-stage non-small cell lung cancer. This rearrangement joins TRBV6-6 to TRBJ2-1; D may correspond to TRBD1 or TRBD2 (5 bases each). The sample in question was PBMCs, obtained at surgery. The CDR3 DNA follows: TGTGCCAGCAGCCCCACGGGACCTGGGATCGATGAGCAGTTCTTC. As protein: CASSPTGPGIDEQFF.